This T cell receptor (beta chain) comes out of a study of blood T cell repertoires in COVID-19. CDR1 and CDR2 from the germline V gene are LGHDT and YNNKEL (reference sequence). CDR3 length: 15 residues. J gave up 7 bases and V 7 bases, and 15 bases lay outside the gene matches. This clone was seen once. Assay: immunoSEQ multiplex PCR; the TCRdb copy retains only in-frame clones and omits some. Here the sample spans 150,000 to 200,000 clones, roughly nine tenths being singletons. Sequencing input: peripheral blood. This chain links TRBV3-1 (or the pseudogene TRBV3-2) with TRBJ2-7, with 8 bases aligning to TRBD1. This sequence was found in a woman between 55 and 75 years old with COVID-19, enrolled during active disease. CDR3 sequence: CASTKEPGTGGEQYF. The CDR3, as DNA: TGTGCCAGCACCAAGGAGCCCGGGACAGGAGGGGAGCAGTACTTC.